The 21 T cell receptor beta chains presented below share a single source sample, sequenced in a study of blood T cell repertoires in COVID-19. The repertoire was sequenced with immunoSEQ multiplex PCR; TCRdb's copy has only in-frame clones and lacks some. This sample has 65,000 or so clones, with roughly 80% found just once. Sequences were obtained from peripheral blood. These receptors were collected from a human donor in a cohort sampled during active COVID-19.

The chain links TRBV12-3 or TRBV12-4 to TRBJ2-7; the D gene is possibly TRBD1 (5 bases). Trimming removed 5 bases at V and 0 bases at J, with 8 bases between. The length of the CDR3 is 13 residues. CDR3 nucleotide sequence: TGTGCCAGCAGTCTAGACAGCTCCTACGAGCAGTACTTC. This sequence encodes CASSLDSSYEQYF.

The V and J genes are TRBV18 and TRBJ2-3; possible D gene TRBD2, 6 bases. V shed 0 bases and J shed 1 base, with 14 bases lying between them. CDR1 and CDR2 from the germline V gene are KGHSH and LQKENI. The CDR3 sequence is 17 residues long. The CDR3 loop is CASSPPQPSSGTDTQYF. DNA of the CDR3: TGTGCCAGCTCACCACCCCAACCGTCTAGCGGCACAGATACGCAGTATTTT.

The chain combines TRBV7-8 with TRBJ2-1; TRBD2 matches 7 bases. The CDR3 loop spans 14 amino acids. The ends lost 10 bases at V and 8 bases at J; junction bases unmatched: 14. Germline values: CDR1 SGHVS, CDR2 FQNEAQ. CDR3 sequence (DNA): TGTGCCACCAAGAGGAATAGCGCGGGGGATGAGCAGTTCTTC. Translating it yields CATKRNSAGDEQFF.

The chain joins TRBV18 to TRBJ2-7, with D possibly being TRBD2 (5 bases). Looked up from germline, CDR1 is KGHSH and CDR2 is LQKENI. Trimming left V 0 bases short and J 0 bases short, with 6 bases between. CDR3 length: 14 residues. CDR3 DNA: TGTGCCAGCTCACCACCGGCGGGCTCCTACGAGCAGTACTTC. Its translation is CASSPPAGSYEQYF. The whole variable domain, remainder taken from reference TRBV18 and TRBJ2-7, is NAGVMQNPRHLVRRRGQEARLRCSPMKGHSHVYWYRQLPEEGLKFMVYLQKENIIDESGMPKERFSAEFPKEGPSILRIQQVVRGDSAAYFCASSPPAGSYEQYFGPGTRLTVT.

The CDR3 nucleotides are TGTGCCAGTAGTACGTCGGGACTAGCGGGGAATGAGCAGTTCTTC. Amino acid sequence: CASSTSGLAGNEQFF. The genes are TRBV19 and TRBJ2-1; 13 nucleotides agree with TRBD2. The germline V gene encodes CDR1 LNHDA and CDR2 SQIVND (reference sequence). V trimming: 4 bases; J trimming: 7 bases; junction bases outside the gene matches: 4. The length of the CDR3 is 15 residues. The full variable domain, completed using reference TRBV19 and TRBJ2-1, is DGGITQSPKYLFRKEGQNVTLSCEQNLNHDAMYWYRQDPGQGLRLIYYSQIVNDFQKGDIAEGYSVSREKKESFPLTVTSAQKNPTAFYLCASSTSGLAGNEQFFGPGTRLTVL.

This clone appeared once. This chain joins TRBV7-2 and TRBJ1-5; D is unresolved. V was shortened by 1 base and J by 3 bases, with 10 bases between the two germline ends. The CDR3 is made up of 15 amino acids. The germline V gene encodes CDR1 SGHTA and CDR2 FQGNSA. CDR3: CASSLGVQNNQPQHF. Here the CDR3 DNA reads TGTGCCAGCAGCTTAGGTGTACAGAACAATCAGCCCCAGCATTTT.

The DNA of the CDR3 is TGTGCCATCAGTGGGGGACTAGCGGGAGGCGAGCAGTACTTC. It translates to CAISGGLAGGEQYF. The chain has TRBV10-3 and TRBJ2-7; 15 bases are shared with TRBD2. Germline V CDR1 and CDR2: ENHRY, SYGVKD. V lost 4 bases and J lost 6; bases outside the gene matches: 1. The length of the CDR3 is 14 residues.

The chain uses TRBV5-1 and TRBJ1-6; D unclear. Trimming removed 5 bases from V and 6 bases from J, with 9 bases in between. This CDR3 is 13 amino acids long. Germline V gene sequence: CDR1 SGHRS, CDR2 YFSETQ. The CDR3: CASRVESNSPLHF. The CDR3 bases are TGCGCCAGCAGAGTAGAATCTAATTCACCCCTCCACTTT.

The chain has TRBV19 and TRBJ2-7; possibly TRBD2 for D (6 bases). Germline CDR1 and CDR2: LNHDA and SQIVND (reference sequence). Trimming took 5 bases from V and 0 from J, leaving 14 bases between them. The CDR3 sequence is 15 residues long. DNA of the CDR3: TGTGCCAGTAGTGTCGCGGGGCGTCTCTCCTACGAGCAGTACTTC. This gives the protein CASSVAGRLSYEQYF.

The chain links TRBV6-5 to TRBJ1-5; D is ambiguous. CDR1 and CDR2 from the germline V gene are MNHEY and SVGAGI. The CDR3 has 15 amino acids. Trimming cost V 7 bases and J 0 bases, with 13 bases left between them. In nucleotides, the CDR3 is TGTGCCAGCAAAACCGGGATAAATAGCAATCAGCCCCAGCATTTT. Amino acid sequence: CASKTGINSNQPQHF.

This rearrangement joins TRBV27 to TRBJ2-7, with 13 bases identical to TRBD2. The junction had 7 bases not matched to a gene; V was cut back by 6 bases and J by 2 bases. The CDR3 runs to 16 residues. CDR1 and CDR2 from the germline V gene are MNHEY and SMNVEV (reference sequence). Here the CDR3 DNA reads TGTGCCAGCAGCCCCAGACTAGCGGGAGGAACCTACGAGCAGTACTTC. Its protein is CASSPRLAGGTYEQYF.

The chain joins TRBV10-3 to TRBJ2-5; 9 positions match TRBD1. The CDR3 length is 15 residues. Unmatched junction bases numbered 6, after V lost 2 bases and J lost 5 bases. Per germline, CDR1 ENHRY and CDR2 SYGVKD. CDR3 residues: CAISEGGQGFETQYF. The CDR3 DNA sequence: TGTGCCATCAGTGAGGGCGGACAGGGGTTTGAGACCCAGTACTTC.

The chain joins TRBV28 to TRBJ1-1; TRBD1 might be the D (6 bases). Trimming removed 5 bases at V and 0 bases at J, with 13 bases between. Germline loops: CDR1 MDHEN, CDR2 SYDVKM. The CDR3 loop spans 15 amino acids. The chain's CDR3 is CASSGMGQMNTEAFF. The CDR3 bases are TGTGCCAGCAGTGGAATGGGACAAATGAACACTGAAGCTTTCTTT.

CDR3 nucleotides: TGTGCCAGCAGCTTTTGGACAGGCTATAATGAAAAACTGTTTTTT. Protein product: CASSFWTGYNEKLFF. The chain links TRBV5-5 to TRBJ1-4, with 7 bases lining up with TRBD1. The CDR3 covers 15 residues. CDR1 is SGHKS, CDR2 YYEKEE, per germline (reference sequence). V was clipped by 2 bases and J by 4 bases; unmatched bases: 5.

The chain joins TRBV5-5 to TRBJ2-4; 7 positions match TRBD1. Germline lookup yields CDR1 SGHKS and CDR2 YYEKEE (reference sequence). CDR3 length: 15 amino acids. J lost 3 bases, V lost 6 bases, and 9 bases had no gene match. The CDR3 bases are TGTGCCAGCACAGCCCAGGGGGTTGGCAAAAACATTCAGTACTTC. Translated: CASTAQGVGKNIQYF.

This clone was picked up many times. This sequence joins TRBV6-1 and TRBJ2-4; 11 nucleotides align to TRBD2. The CDR3 has 18 amino acids. Germline trimming cut 2 bases from V and 3 bases from J; bases unmatched to any gene: 9. CDR1 MNHNS and CDR2 SASEGT come from the germline V gene. The DNA of the CDR3 is TGTGCCAGCAGTGAACACGGGACTAGCGGAGCAGGCAAAAACATTCAGTACTTC. It encodes CASSEHGTSGAGKNIQYF.

This chain connects TRBV5-6 to TRBJ2-7; 9 nucleotides line up with TRBD1. The CDR3 runs 15 residues. V gave up 4 bases and J gave up 1 base; unmatched junction bases: 6. Germline values: CDR1 SGHDT, CDR2 YYEEEE. CDR3 nucleotide sequence: TGTGCCAGCAGCCCAGGGACAGGGATGTCCTACGAGCAGTACTTC. As protein: CASSPGTGMSYEQYF. Combining the CDR3 with reference TRBV5-6 and TRBJ2-7 gives the whole variable domain DAGVTQSPTHLIKTRGQQVTLRCSPKSGHDTVSWYQQALGQGPQFIFQYYEEEERQRGNFPDRFSGHQFPNYSSELNVNALLLGDSALYLCASSPGTGMSYEQYFGPGTRLTVT.

The J gene is TRBJ1-1, the V gene TRBV7-2; D might be TRBD1 (5 bases). The V gene lost 1 base and the J gene lost 4 bases, with 25 bases spanning the gap. CDR3 length equals 19 residues. Germline V CDR1 and CDR2: SGHTA, FQGNSA. CDR3 sequence reads: CASSLGRQGLNPGGTEAFF. The CDR3, as DNA: TGTGCCAGCAGCTTAGGGCGGCAGGGACTTAACCCTGGGGGCACTGAAGCTTTCTTT. The full variable domain, with the rest looked up from reference TRBV7-2 and TRBJ1-1, is GAGVSQSPSNKVTEKGKDVELRCDPISGHTALYWYRQSLGQGLEFLIYFQGNSAPDKSGLPSDRFSAERTGGSVSTLTIQRTQQEDSAVYLCASSLGRQGLNPGGTEAFFGQGTRLTVV.

V is TRBV15 and J is TRBJ1-5; D remains ambiguous. CDR3 length: 13 residues. V shed 0 bases and J shed 9 bases, with 9 bases lying between them. Germline CDR1 LNHNV, CDR2 YYDKDF (reference sequence). The CDR3 region has the DNA TGTGCCACCAGCAGAGAGCACTCTGGGCCCCAGCATTTT. This codes for CATSREHSGPQHF. The variable domain in full, with the rest retrieved from reference TRBV15 and TRBJ1-5, is DAMVIQNPRYQVTQFGKPVTLSCSQTLNHNVMYWYQQKSSQAPKLLFHYYDKDFNNEADTPDNFQSRRPNTSFCFLDIRSPGLGDTAMYLCATSREHSGPQHFGDGTRLSIL.

The rearrangement joins TRBV5-8 to TRBJ2-1; D might be TRBD2 (6 bases). The ends were cut back, 1 base at V and 6 bases at J, with 17 bases in the middle. This CDR3 is built from 16 residues. Germline V gene sequence: CDR1 SGHTS, CDR2 YDEGEE. CDR3 bases: TGTGCCAGCAGCTTGTTCGCCCCCCGCGGGACCAATGAGCAGTTCTTC. This gives the protein CASSLFAPRGTNEQFF.

Only a few counts were recorded for this clone. The chain links TRBV27 to TRBJ1-2, with 8 bases identical to TRBD1. The germline V gene encodes CDR1 MNHEY and CDR2 SMNVEV (reference sequence). J gave up 5 bases and V 7 bases, and 18 bases lay outside the gene matches. This CDR3 comprises 17 residues. The DNA of the CDR3 is TGTGCCAGCACCTCCCTTGGGCAGGGGGCGCGAGGGTATGGCTACACCTTC. Residues: CASTSLGQGARGYGYTF.